The 10 T cell receptor beta chains given below trace back to one sample, sequenced in a study of T cell repertoires in cytomegalovirus infection. Each CDR3 protein gets one entry after TCRdb re-called the reads with MiXCR. The table has fewer than 350,000 distinct CDR3 sequences, more than 9% seen once. Sequencing was done on a sample of PBMCs. All receptors derive from a human donor in good health (CMV status not recorded). Some clones in this sample may be carry-over from other donors' samples.

This clonotype was picked up many times. The CDR3 DNA is TGCAGTGCTAGATCCCCCCCTAGCGGGGGTTTTCAAGAGACCCAGTACTTC. As protein: CSARSPPSGGFQETQYF. The rearrangement joins TRBV20-1 to TRBJ2-5, with 10 bases fitting TRBD2. The trim removed 2 bases at V and 2 bases at J, leaving 11 bases unmatched. Germline assignment: CDR1 DFQATT and CDR2 SNEGSKA (reference sequence). The CDR3 covers 17 residues.

This clonotype has more than one count but fewer than ten. The gene calls are TRBV7-8 and TRBJ2-5, with 8 nucleotides matching TRBD1. The CDR3 is 13 amino acids. The V and J ends lost 7 bases and 5 bases, in that order; junction bases with no gene match: 6. CDR1 is SGHVS and CDR2 is FQNEAQ in the germline V gene. The CDR3 nucleotides are TGTGCCAGCACACAGGGGGGTATGGAGACCCAGTACTTC. It yields the protein CASTQGGMETQYF.

This clonotype has just a few counts. This rearrangement joins TRBV15 to TRBJ2-3, with TRBD2 identical over 7 bases. V shed 3 bases, J shed 2 bases, and the junction held 5 bases outside the gene matches. The germline V gene encodes CDR1 LNHNV and CDR2 YYDKDF (reference sequence). There are 15 residues in the CDR3. The CDR3 nucleotides read TGTGCCACCAGCAGGCGAGCGGGGCCCACAGATACGCAGTATTTT. Translated, it gives CATSRRAGPTDTQYF.

V is TRBV28 and J is TRBJ2-5; weak D call: TRBD2 (5 bases). The CDR3 sequence is 13 residues long. The germline CDR1 and CDR2 sequences are MDHEN and SYDVKM. V was shortened by 4 bases and J by 2 bases, with 8 bases between the two germline ends. The CDR3 is CASSSSWQETQYF. The CDR3 DNA sequence: TGTGCCAGCAGTTCTAGCTGGCAAGAGACCCAGTACTTC.

This clonotype has a handful of counts. The rearrangement joins TRBV19 to TRBJ1-5; maybe TRBD1 (6 bases). The V end lost 9 bases, the J end lost 4 bases, and 22 bases lay between the germline ends. Germline V gene data show CDR1 as LNHDA and CDR2 as SQIVND (reference sequence). The CDR3 runs to 16 residues. The DNA for the CDR3 is TGTGCCAGCCATAACCGGGACACCTCTAGTAATCAGCCCCAGCATTTT. This codes for CASHNRDTSSNQPQHF.

The genes are TRBV7-2 and TRBJ2-3, with D perhaps TRBD2 (7 bases). Trimming removed 2 bases at V and 3 bases at J, with 15 bases between. This CDR3 contains 16 residues. Germline CDR1 reads SGHTA; CDR2 reads FQGNSA. The CDR3 sequence is CASSLTGGGSTDTQYF. The CDR3 nucleotides read TGTGCCAGCAGCTTAACTGGGGGCGGGAGTACAGATACGCAGTATTTT.

This clonotype was recorded many times. The chain links TRBV7-8 to TRBJ2-5; 8 bases are a match to TRBD1. CDR1 is SGHVS and CDR2 is FQNEAQ in the germline V gene. V was pared by 0 bases and J by 5 bases, with 11 bases of the junction left unmatched. The CDR3 contains 17 residues. This CDR3 reads CASSLAGQGRMVETQYF. As DNA, the CDR3 is TGTGCCAGCAGCTTAGCTGGACAGGGAAGGATGGTTGAGACCCAGTACTTC.

This clonotype turned up a few times. The rearrangement uses TRBV2 and TRBJ2-1; the D is unclear. This CDR3 has 12 residues. V gave up 7 bases and J gave up 4 bases, with 8 bases separating them. Germline values: CDR1 SNHLY, CDR2 FYNNEI. CDR3 nucleotide sequence: TGTGCCAGCACTTCTGAGTACAATGAGCAGTTCTTC. Translation: CASTSEYNEQFF.

Only a few counts were recorded for this clonotype. V and J are TRBV7-9 and TRBJ1-1; the D is unclear. CDR1 and CDR2 (germline): SEHNR, FQNEAQ (reference sequence). The ends were cut back, 2 bases at V and 0 bases at J, with 10 bases in the middle. The CDR3 loop spans 15 amino acids. The CDR3 region is CASSLYSPVNTEAFF. The CDR3 DNA reads TGTGCCAGCAGCTTATATTCCCCAGTGAACACTGAAGCTTTCTTT.

Many counts were recorded for this clonotype. This chain joins TRBV7-3 and TRBJ2-1; D gene ambiguous. The CDR3 runs to 18 residues. The V end lost 0 bases, the J end lost 0 bases, and 15 bases lay between the germline ends. Germline lookup yields CDR1 SGHTA and CDR2 FQGTGA. In nucleotides, the CDR3 is TGTGCCAGCAGCTTAACCGCGGTATCCTCAGGCTCCTACAATGAGCAGTTCTTC. It translates to CASSLTAVSSGSYNEQFF.